Below, 18 T cell receptor beta chains from the same sample are listed, as sequenced in a study of early T cells in non-severe SARS-CoV-2 infection. Each CDR3 protein is one row after TCRdb ran MiXCR on the 5' RACE reads. The sample consists of 35,000 to 45,000 distinct CDR3 sequences, 6% to 8% of them appearing once. Sequenced here: whole blood, sampled at baseline. The receptors were gathered from an adult who was a healthcare worker with PCR-confirmed SARS-CoV-2 infection or an uninfected control (not recorded which).

Many counts were recorded for this clonotype. The J gene is TRBJ2-7, the V gene TRBV18; 8 bases agree with TRBD1. This CDR3 contains 16 residues. Germline V gene sequence: CDR1 KGHSH, CDR2 LQKENI. J gave up 4 bases and V 2 bases, and 10 bases lay outside the gene matches. Here the CDR3 DNA reads TGTGCCAGCTCACCAGCCGATGGACAGGGCTTTTACGAGCAGTACTTC. It is translated as CASSPADGQGFYEQYF.

This clonotype was counted many times. This sequence joins TRBV30 and TRBJ2-1; the D gene is possibly TRBD2 (5 bases). Trimming left V 4 bases short and J 8 bases short, with 18 bases between. Germline V gives CDR1 GTSNPN, CDR2 SVGIG (reference sequence). The CDR3 runs 14 residues. For the CDR3, the DNA is TGTGCCTGGAATGCCCCCGGGGAAAGGGATGAGCAGTTCTTC. Translating gives CAWNAPGERDEQFF.

The chain uses TRBV19 and TRBJ2-5; TRBD2 matches 13 bases. CDR1 is LNHDA and CDR2 is SQIVND in the germline V gene (reference sequence). The V gene end was trimmed by 8 bases and the J gene end by 2 bases; junction bases not matched to a gene: 2. The CDR3 contains 14 residues. The CDR3 sequence: CASGGLAGQETQYF. CDR3 coding DNA: TGTGCCAGTGGGGGACTAGCGGGACAAGAGACCCAGTACTTC.

V gene TRBV20-1 combines with J gene TRBJ1-5, with 11 positions matching TRBD1. With V trimmed by 3 bases and J by 8 bases, 6 bases remained unmatched. The length of the CDR3 is 14 residues. Germline-derived CDR1 and CDR2 are DFQATT and SNEGSKA (reference sequence). The CDR3 DNA follows: TGCAGTGCTAGCGGGACAGGGGGAAGGGAGCCCCAGCATTTT. This codes for CSASGTGGREPQHF.

This clonotype was counted ten times or more. The chain combines TRBV7-2 with TRBJ1-4; 8 positions match TRBD1. Trimming removed 1 base from V and 5 bases from J; junction bases left unmatched: 3. This CDR3 is 15 amino acids long. Germline V CDR1 and CDR2: SGHTA, FQGNSA. The DNA of the CDR3 is TGTGCCAGCAGCTTAGGGGGGACAGGAAATGAAAAACTGTTTTTT. Translated, it gives CASSLGGTGNEKLFF. Full variable domain (missing parts from reference TRBV7-2 and TRBJ1-4): GAGVSQSPSNKVTEKGKDVELRCDPISGHTALYWYRQSLGQGLEFLIYFQGNSAPDKSGLPSDRFSAERTGGSVSTLTIQRTQQEDSAVYLCASSLGGTGNEKLFFGSGTQLSVL.

The CDR3 DNA follows: TGTGCCAGCAGCCAAGATCTGGAGCAGTACTTC. Protein sequence: CASSQDLEQYF. V is TRBV3-1 and J is TRBJ2-7; D not certain. This CDR3 has 11 residues. CDR1 LGHDT and CDR2 YNNKEL come from the germline V gene (reference sequence). V gave up 0 bases and J gave up 7 bases, with 4 bases separating them.

This clonotype was recorded a few times. The V and J genes are TRBV6-6 and TRBJ1-6; 8 bases are a match to TRBD1. The CDR3 sequence is 15 residues long. J was trimmed by 2 bases and V by 6 bases; bases with no gene match: 3. Germline V gene data show CDR1 as MNHNY and CDR2 as SVGAGI (reference sequence). CDR3 sequence: CASSPGQAYNSPLHF. The CDR3 coding sequence is TGTGCCAGCAGCCCGGGACAGGCCTATAATTCACCCCTCCACTTT.

This clonotype was observed many times. V usage is TRBV29-1 and J usage is TRBJ1-1, with D maybe TRBD1 (5 bases). Trimming removed 6 bases from V and 1 base from J, with 12 bases in between. The germline CDR1 and CDR2 sequences are SQVTM and ANQGSEA. CDR3 length: 13 amino acids. The DNA of the CDR3 is TGCAGCGTCCGAGGGCAGGGGAACACTGAAGCTTTCTTT. As protein: CSVRGQGNTEAFF.

The table lists this clonotype with many counts. The chain joins TRBV12-3 or TRBV12-4 to TRBJ2-1; no clear D gene. Trimming cost V 6 bases and J 10 bases, with 16 bases left between them. The CDR3 is made up of 13 amino acids. Written as DNA, the CDR3 is TGTGCCAGCAGGTCCGGCCCAATCAACGAGCAGTTCTTC. This codes for CASRSGPINEQFF.

V gene TRBV27 combines with J gene TRBJ2-7, with D unresolved. The CDR3 contains 12 residues. The germline V and J ends were trimmed by 5 bases and 6 bases, with 11 bases remaining between them. CDR1 and CDR2 (germline): MNHEY, SMNVEV (reference sequence). The CDR3 DNA reads TGTGCCAGCAGTGCCCAAGAGTCCGAGCAGTACTTC. This translates into CASSAQESEQYF.

The CDR3 coding sequence is TGTGCCAGCAGCTTAGCCCCGGGAAGGAGGGACGAGCAGTACTTC. Protein: CASSLAPGRRDEQYF. The chain recombines TRBV7-6 with TRBJ2-7; D might be TRBD2 (6 bases). In germline, CDR1 is SGHVS, CDR2 FNYEAQ. Trimming took off 0 bases at V and 5 bases at J, with 14 bases between the two ends. The CDR3 runs 15 residues.

This clonotype appeared many times. DNA for the CDR3: TGCGCCAGCAGCCGATCGGACAGGCACTATGGCTACACCTTC. It yields the protein CASSRSDRHYGYTF. The rearrangement joins TRBV5-1 to TRBJ1-2; 7 nucleotides line up with TRBD1. This CDR3 spans 14 amino acids. Germline-derived CDR1 and CDR2 are SGHRS and YFSETQ. V lost 4 bases and J lost 3; bases outside the gene matches: 6. The full variable domain, completed using reference TRBV5-1 and TRBJ1-2, is KAGVTQTPRYLIKTRGQQVTLSCSPISGHRSVSWYQQTPGQGLQFLFEYFSETQRNKGNFPGRFSGRQFSNSRSEMNVSTLELGDSALYLCASSRSDRHYGYTFGSGTRLTVV.

There are many counts of this clonotype. CDR3 protein: CASSLGLADNSYNEQFF. The CDR3 DNA is TGTGCCAGCAGTTTAGGACTAGCGGATAACTCCTACAATGAGCAGTTCTTC. The rearrangement links TRBV28 to TRBJ2-1, with 10 positions matching TRBD2. With V trimmed by 2 bases and J by 0 bases, 4 bases remained unmatched. Germline V gene data show CDR1 as MDHEN and CDR2 as SYDVKM. The CDR3 has 17 amino acids.

This clonotype appeared a few times. This chain links TRBV6-1 with TRBJ1-5; 7 bases map to TRBD1. The CDR3 contains 16 residues. The ends lost 4 bases at V and 4 bases at J; junction bases unmatched: 10. Germline lookup yields CDR1 MNHNS and CDR2 SASEGT. The CDR3 DNA reads as TGTGCCAGCAGTGCCATGCCGACAGGGTCGAATCAGCCCCAGCATTTT. It codes for CASSAMPTGSNQPQHF.

This clonotype showed up many times. This sequence joins TRBV6-6 and TRBJ1-1; no reliable D call. The CDR3 has 13 amino acids. The V end was cut by 0 bases, the J end by 5 bases, with 7 bases between. Looked up from germline, CDR1 is MNHNY and CDR2 is SVGAGI (reference sequence). The CDR3, as DNA: TGTGCCAGCAGTTACTCAGAGGGTACTGAAGCTTTCTTT. It codes for CASSYSEGTEAFF.

This clonotype appeared a few times. The CDR3 DNA reads as TGTGCCAGCAGCCTACTCACACTAGCGGGGGATTACAATGAGCAGTTCTTC. This encodes CASSLLTLAGDYNEQFF. This chain connects TRBV7-2 to TRBJ2-1; 11 nucleotides agree with TRBD2. The CDR3 consists of 17 residues. Germline values: CDR1 SGHTA, CDR2 FQGNSA. The V gene end was trimmed by 5 bases and the J gene end by 4 bases; junction bases not matched to a gene: 10.

This clonotype was detected many times. The chain is built from TRBV12-3 or TRBV12-4 and TRBJ1-5; D is unclear. The CDR3 consists of 13 residues. Trimming took 5 bases from V and 5 from J, leaving 10 bases between them. In DNA form, the CDR3 reads TGTGCCAGCAGTCGATTAAATGATCAGCCCCAGCATTTT. As protein: CASSRLNDQPQHF.

The chain combines TRBV24-1 with TRBJ2-2; possible D gene TRBD1, 6 bases. Germline V gene sequence: CDR1 KGHDR, CDR2 SFDVKD. CDR3 length: 14 amino acids. The V end lost 7 bases, the J end lost 6 bases, and 14 bases lay between the germline ends. The CDR3 coding sequence is TGTGCCACCAGAGATACAGGGAGATCCGGGGAGCTGTTTTTT. It translates to CATRDTGRSGELFF.